One sample yielded the 23 T cell receptor beta chains listed below, sequenced in a study of beta chain features in type 1 diabetes. What was sequenced were expressed TCRB transcripts, since all of the isolated RNA had been reverse transcribed. Profiled with immunoSEQ multiplex PCR; TCRdb holds only in-frame clones, not every one. The sample yields hundreds of thousands of clones, 15% to 20% seen once. The sequenced material came from naive CD4+ T cells from blood. These receptors originate from a woman in her late teens or twenties in good health.

This clone was counted between two and nine times. The chain joins TRBV27 to TRBJ2-7; D not certain. The length of the CDR3 is 14 residues. The germline gives CDR1 MNHEY, CDR2 SMNVEV (reference sequence). V gave up 4 bases and J gave up 0 bases, with 10 bases separating them. The CDR3 bases are TGTGCCAGCAGTTCTCACACGATCTCCTACGAGCAGTACTTC. Translation: CASSSHTISYEQYF.

The chain joins TRBV15 to TRBJ1-5, with no clear D. Trimming stripped 1 base from V and 3 bases from J, with 10 bases between. Germline V gives CDR1 LNHNV, CDR2 YYDKDF (reference sequence). The CDR3 sequence is 15 residues long. The CDR3 nucleotides are TGTGCCACCAGCAGAGTTCAAGACGTCAATCAGCCCCAGCATTTT. As protein: CATSRVQDVNQPQHF.

This chain connects TRBV2 to TRBJ2-5, with unresolved D. Germline V CDR1 and CDR2: SNHLY, FYNNEI. Trimming shortened V by 7 bases and J by 7 bases, and 16 bases separated the two germline ends. The CDR3 is 13 amino acids. The CDR3 sequence is CASNTDPARTQYF. In DNA form, the CDR3 reads TGTGCCAGCAACACTGACCCCGCCCGGACCCAGTACTTC. The full variable domain, with the rest looked up from reference TRBV2 and TRBJ2-5, is EPEVTQTPSHQVTQMGQEVILRCVPISNHLYFYWYRQILGQKVEFLVSFYNNEISEKSEIFDDQFSVERPDGSNFTLKIRSTKLEDSAMYFCASNTDPARTQYFGPGTRLLVL.

This clone has a handful of counts. The chain combines TRBV11-2 with TRBJ2-5, with D uncertain. The V and J ends lost 4 bases and 5 bases respectively, with 11 bases between them. The CDR3 runs to 13 residues. Germline lookup yields CDR1 SGHAT and CDR2 FQNNGV. CDR3 nucleotides: TGTGCCAGCAGCTCGACCGACGGGGAGACCCAGTACTTC. It translates to CASSSTDGETQYF. The full variable domain, in which reference TRBV11-2 and TRBJ2-5 provide the parts outside the CDR3, is EAGVAQSPRYKIIEKRQSVAFWCNPISGHATLYWYQQILGQGPKLLIQFQNNGVVDDSQLPKDRFSAERLKGVDSTLKIQPAKLEDSAVYLCASSSTDGETQYFGPGTRLLVL.

V usage is TRBV7-9 and J usage is TRBJ2-1; no reliable D call. Germline CDR1 and CDR2: SEHNR and FQNEAQ (reference sequence). The CDR3 totals 13 residues. The ends were cut back, 1 base at V and 12 bases at J, with 13 bases in the middle. Here the CDR3 reads CASSLEGTILQFF. The DNA of the CDR3 is TGTGCCAGCAGCTTAGAGGGAACTATACTGCAGTTCTTC. The full variable domain, in which reference TRBV7-9 and TRBJ2-1 provide the parts outside the CDR3, is DTGVSQNPRHKITKRGQNVTFRCDPISEHNRLYWYRQTLGQGPEFLTYFQNEAQLEKSRLLSDRFSAERPKGSFSTLEIQRTEQGDSAMYLCASSLEGTILQFFGPGTRLTVL.

This clone has more than one count but fewer than ten. The rearrangement uses TRBV23-1 and TRBJ2-1, with a tentative D call TRBD2 (5 bases). TRBV23-1 is annotated as an ORF whose role is uncertain. The V end was cut by 2 bases, the J end by 0 bases, with 20 bases between. The CDR3 spans 19 residues. The CDR3 DNA sequence: TGCGCCAGCAGTCAAACAAGAACTGGACTCGGGAACTCCTACAATGAGCAGTTCTTC. Translating gives CASSQTRTGLGNSYNEQFF.

The chain joins TRBV11-3 to TRBJ2-5; D gene unclear. The CDR3 is 14 amino acids. Trimming took off 1 base at V and 5 bases at J, with 11 bases between the two ends. Germline CDR1 SGHNT, CDR2 YENEEA. The CDR3, as DNA: TGTGCCAGCAGCTTAGGCGGCTCTCGGGAGACCCAGTACTTC. The encoded protein is CASSLGGSRETQYF.

The chain is built from TRBV10-3 and TRBJ2-7, with 7 bases matching TRBD2. CDR1 is ENHRY, CDR2 SYGVKD, per germline. V lost 2 bases to trimming and J lost 4 bases; unmatched junction nucleotides: 8. The CDR3 runs 15 residues. The CDR3 here is CAISEPKRERYEQYF. For the CDR3, the DNA is TGTGCCATCAGTGAGCCTAAGCGGGAACGGTACGAGCAGTACTTC.

This clone was seen a few times. The rearrangement joins TRBV7-9 to TRBJ2-3; 7 bases match TRBD2. Germline V lookup: CDR1 SEHNR, CDR2 FQNEAQ (reference sequence). The junction had 18 bases not matched to a gene; V was cut back by 5 bases and J by 4 bases. The CDR3 totals 18 residues. The CDR3 loop reads CASSRFLSGEGGADTQYF. Written as DNA, the CDR3 is TGTGCCAGCAGCCGCTTTTTGTCCGGGGAGGGAGGCGCAGATACGCAGTATTTT.

This chain uses TRBV19 with TRBJ2-5, with D unclear. The CDR3 sequence is 13 residues long. Germline V lookup: CDR1 LNHDA, CDR2 SQIVND (reference sequence). With 3 bases removed from V and 5 bases from J, the gap between germline ends came to 10 bases. CDR3 coding DNA: TGTGCCAGTAGTATGGGGAAATGGGAGACCCAGTACTTC. It codes for CASSMGKWETQYF.

This clone was seen only a few times. This chain connects TRBV7-2 to TRBJ1-2; weak D call: TRBD1 (5 bases). In germline, CDR1 is SGHTA, CDR2 FQGNSA. Trimming took 0 bases from V and 4 from J, leaving 15 bases between them. There are 16 residues in the CDR3. CDR3 nucleotide sequence: TGTGCCAGCAGCTTAGCAAACCAGGGTTTAGGCTATGGCTACACCTTC. Encoded protein: CASSLANQGLGYGYTF.

The chain has TRBV28 and TRBJ1-2; 10 bases agree with TRBD1. The germline V gene encodes CDR1 MDHEN and CDR2 SYDVKM. The CDR3 runs to 14 residues. V shed 4 bases and J 8 bases; nucleotides not matched to a gene: 7. The CDR3 reads CASSSPGQGEGYTF. The CDR3, as DNA: TGTGCCAGCAGTTCACCCGGACAGGGGGAAGGCTACACCTTC.

V and J are TRBV5-1 and TRBJ1-1; D is ambiguous. The CDR3 length is 13 residues. V was pared by 4 bases and J by 1 base, with 8 bases between. Germline V gene lookup returns CDR1 SGHRS and CDR2 YFSETQ. The CDR3 protein is CASSMQANTEAFF. Here the CDR3 DNA reads TGCGCCAGCAGCATGCAGGCGAACACTGAAGCTTTCTTT.

There are a few counts of this clone. V usage is TRBV4-3 and J usage is TRBJ2-3; D is possibly TRBD1 or TRBD2 (5 bases each). This CDR3 is 15 amino acids long. From germline, CDR1 is LGHNA and CDR2 YSLEER. V was shortened by 0 bases and J by 5 bases, with 12 bases between the two germline ends. As DNA, the CDR3 is TGCGCCAGCAGCCAAGATAGGGGCCGGGGAGATACGCAGTATTTT. Its translation is CASSQDRGRGDTQYF.

The chain couples TRBV7-9 to TRBJ2-7; TRBD2 matches 10 bases. V lost 3 bases and J lost 0; bases outside the gene matches: 8. The CDR3 is 17 amino acids. The germline CDR1 and CDR2 sequences are SEHNR and FQNEAQ (reference sequence). The CDR3 sequence: CASSLPGLADSSYEQYF. DNA for the CDR3: TGTGCCAGCAGCTTGCCCGGACTAGCGGACAGCTCCTACGAGCAGTACTTC.

This chain links TRBV5-4 with TRBJ2-2; D is possibly TRBD1 (5 bases). In germline, CDR1 is SGHNT, CDR2 YYREEE (reference sequence). This CDR3 is 15 amino acids long. The V end was cut by 2 bases, the J end by 2 bases, with 10 bases between. CDR3 sequence reads: CASSFRQQNTGELFF. In nucleotides, the CDR3 is TGTGCCAGCAGCTTCAGACAGCAAAACACCGGGGAGCTGTTTTTT. Full variable domain (outside the CDR3, taken from reference TRBV5-4 and TRBJ2-2): ETGVTQSPTHLIKTRGQQVTLRCSSQSGHNTVSWYQQALGQGPQFIFQYYREEENGRGNFPPRFSGLQFPNYSSELNVNALELDDSALYLCASSFRQQNTGELFFGEGSRLTVL.

This clone turned up a few times. DNA of the CDR3: TGTGCCAGCAGCAAAGAGGGGGACGAGCTGTTTTTT. Translation gives CASSKEGDELFF. The chain links TRBV21-1 to TRBJ2-2; the D segment call TRBD1 is taken from the table without a DNA check. TRBV21-1 is a pseudogene. The CDR3 length is 12 residues.

This chain links TRBV19 with TRBJ2-7; D is uncertain. The CDR3 spans 14 residues. Trimming removed 2 bases from V and 3 bases from J, with 11 bases in between. Germline assignment: CDR1 LNHDA and CDR2 SQIVND (reference sequence). This CDR3 is CASSILDQYYEQYF. CDR3 DNA sequence: TGTGCCAGTAGTATACTAGACCAATACTACGAGCAGTACTTC.

This clone has a count of ten or more. This chain uses TRBV14 with TRBJ1-4, with TRBD1 as a possible D gene (6 bases). Trimming stripped 4 bases from V and 11 bases from J, with 14 bases between. This CDR3 region has 13 residues. CDR1 and CDR2 (germline): SGHDN, FVKESK. This chain's CDR3 is CASSPRTGRKLFF. For the CDR3, the DNA is TGTGCCAGCAGCCCCCGAACAGGGCGGAAACTGTTTTTT.

This clone was seen only a few times. The V call is TRBV6-1, the J call TRBJ1-2; D perhaps matches TRBD1 (5 bases). Germline V lookup: CDR1 MNHNS, CDR2 SASEGT. The CDR3 sequence is 13 residues long. Trimming took off 2 bases at V and 8 bases at J, with 12 bases between the two ends. The CDR3: CASSESFRDGYTF. Written as DNA, the CDR3 is TGTGCCAGCAGTGAAAGTTTCAGGGACGGCTACACCTTC.

V and J are TRBV21-1 and TRBJ2-3; the table's TRBD2 call for D was not verified on the DNA. TRBV21-1 is classified as a pseudogene. CDR3 length: 16 amino acids. CDR3 nucleotide sequence: TGTGCCAGCAGCAAGGAGGAGCGGGAGAGGACAGATACGCAGTATTTT. This encodes CASSKEERERTDTQYF.

The genes are TRBV28 and TRBJ1-5; perhaps TRBD1 as D (5 bases). In germline, CDR1 is MDHEN, CDR2 SYDVKM. V shed 6 bases and J shed 6 bases, with 9 bases lying between them. The CDR3 is made up of 12 amino acids. CDR3 DNA: TGTGCCAGCAGGAGGGGTTTTCAGCCCCAGCATTTT. This sequence encodes CASRRGFQPQHF.

This clone appeared a few times. DNA for the CDR3: TGTGCCACCAGCAGAGATCGAGGACCGGAGTACTTC. Translated, it gives CATSRDRGPEYF. The chain recombines TRBV15 with TRBJ2-7; D call uncertain. V was cut by 0 bases and J by 11 bases, with 11 bases left in between. The CDR3 consists of 12 residues. CDR1 LNHNV and CDR2 YYDKDF come from the germline V gene (reference sequence).